A single T cell receptor beta chain is shown here with its context. Its antigen is not yet known. It has no much larger one-base neighbor in the sample; base qualities were not kept. In total, 666 healthy bone marrow donors made up the cohort. Cohort members were all nominally healthy when sampled, although unrecorded immune exposures were likely present. The donor tested CMV seropositive and was one of the 289 seropositive cohort members. A peripheral blood sample was collected from each donor, and TCR beta sequencing was performed on peripheral blood mononuclear cells. The Qiagen DNeasy Blood Extraction Kit was used to extract genomic DNA from the blood cell samples. The data were taken from a study of cytomegalovirus exposure and HLA in healthy donors (dated by TCRdb to 2016 to 2017). At the level of the whole study: An earlier analysis of approximately 550 of the donors reported 250 to 300 Gb of sequence data and 117 million unique TCR beta sequences from about 200 million T cells. An early release that covered some 630 HLA-typed donors contained 250 to 350 gigabases of sequencing data and about 84 million unique TCR sequences. The genetic ancestry cluster associated with self-reported Caucasian donors included 70% to 85% of the roughly 380 genotyped donors. The aim of the study was to test whether cataloging public T cell receptors could identify signatures of past pathogen exposure. The study profiled the T cell repertoires of around 700 subjects by immunosequencing and related them to cytomegalovirus serostatus. In addition to the first cohort of 666 subjects, a separate validation cohort of some 120 different subjects was used. To predict cytomegalovirus infection status, the study combined high-throughput TCR immunosequencing, statistical association of individual TCRs with disease status, and machine learning. A later analysis re-examined previously published TCR beta repertoires from more than 650 donors and added high-resolution HLA genotyping to investigate patterns of TCR occurrence. The later analysis used no new phenotypic data to find candidate immune exposures, relying instead on TCR beta sequences and their occurrence across donors. To decide whether each TCR beta V gene segment behaved as functional or pseudogenic, an earlier analysis of approximately 590 of the donors relied on high-throughput TCR beta sequencing. Alongside the repertoire data, information on donor age, sex, ethnicity and CMV serostatus was compiled. Genome-wide SNP genotypes for about 65% of the 666 donors were used in a later genetic analysis, which treated that subset as a discovery cohort. All discovery cohort repertoires had been generated on a single sequencing platform. HLA typing covered class I and class II loci at four-digit resolution. Typing coverage differed by locus: A, B, C, DRB1 and DQB1 were typed in roughly 629-640 donors, DQA1 in about 510, DPA1 in some 600, and DPB1 in just under 490. Roughly 5 DR-DQ haplotypes were handled as single units for association and clustering, since linkage in the cohort was strong. On average, roughly 240,000 unique TCR beta nucleotide sequences were sequenced per donor among 398 genotyped donors of the cohort, with approximately 18% of those sequences being non-productive. Points the paper makes about the study in general: A later genetic analysis reported fewer N-insertions in productive TCRs among donors in an Asian-associated ancestry cluster than the roughly 620-donor mean. The only immune exposure information available for the cohort was CMV serostatus. Roughly uniform sequencing depth across donors was assumed in presence/absence analyses, although this assumption may not hold. Compared with equally common non-associated chains, HLA-associated TCR beta chains in a later analysis were more clonally expanded and had lower generation probabilities. In this cohort, only TCR beta chains were sequenced, and detectable features were limited by the absence of alpha or paired-chain data. Most CMV-associated TCR beta chains appeared to be HLA-restricted in a later analysis, and the HLA associations seemed to be driven largely by CMV exposure. In an earlier analysis of some 640 of the donors, most TCR beta V segments were observed in productive rearrangements about 87% or about 30% of the time, broadly matching IMGT annotations. Because counts were too low, roughly 17 rarely observed V segments, including chromosome 9 orphons, were left out of the earlier analysis of approximately 500 of the donors. The study listed 150 to 200 TCR beta chains as associated with cytomegalovirus. A further reported finding was that TCR beta sequences accurately predicted the HLA-A and HLA-B alleles for most subjects in the first cohort. Because HLA typing was missing for some donors at each locus, association tests included only the typed subset. Several of the top co-occurrence clusters appeared to be linked to parvovirus B19, influenza, CMV and Epstein-Barr virus, according to a later analysis. Most TCR sequences were seen in very few donors, while some public TCRs were found in many individuals. In vitro tests confirmed that a few of the cytomegalovirus-associated TCR beta chains recognize cytomegalovirus antigens. Cytomegalovirus status was reported to be diagnosed by the classifier with high specificity and sensitivity in both the original and validation cohorts. The sequencing pipeline was judged likely to have produced a cluster of highly shared sequence variants as a technical artifact. Linkage disequilibrium might explain the correlated functional status among segregating V segments, but an unknown experimental factor could not be excluded. The authors suggested that the approach could potentially be extended to other disease states and immunological phenotypes. In a later analysis, over 15,000 TCR beta sequences were associated with specific HLA alleles at a false discovery rate of 0.05. A later genetic analysis associated a missense DCLRE1C variant with V-gene and J-gene trimming of TCR beta chains, and an independent cohort replicated the association. Assigning TCR associations to individual alleles was difficult when HLA alleles, especially DR and DQ, strongly co-occurred. Because the 87-base-pair reads could not distinguish some IMGT-functional V segments, including TRBV6-2 and TRBV6-3, those segments were excluded. In a later analysis, TCR association rates were found to vary across HLA loci, with the most associated TCRs seen for DRB1 alleles and the fewest for HLA-C alleles.

Spanning cysteine to phenylalanine, the CDR3 consists of 14 amino acids. The kept DNA is CDR3 alone, 42 bases in frame from the first base. CDR1 SGHDN and CDR2 FVKESK are derived from the germline V gene. The trim is 0 bases for V and 6 bases for J, with a gap of 10 bases between the germline ends. Library preparation was by the immunoSEQ multiplex PCR assay. For the multiplex PCR, a mixture combining 60 forward primers for TCR Vbeta segments and 13 reverse primers for TCR Jbeta segments was used. The CDR3 region of rearranged TCR beta genes was amplified from genomic DNA by a multiplex PCR assay. On the Illumina HiSeq System, the amplified TCR beta libraries were sequenced as 87-base-pair reads. Per the source publication's procedure: A later analysis tallied 70 million to 100 million unique TCR beta chains across the 666 repertoires, and some 10 million of those chains were shared by two or more donors. A nearest-neighbor algorithm error-corrected the raw reads and collapsed the reads into unique sequences, merging closely related sequences to remove PCR and sequencing errors. CDR3 sequences were aligned to IMGT reference sequences to assign V, D and J gene segments. For a sequence to be retained, at least a six-nucleotide match to both a V gene segment and a J gene segment was required. Rearrangements were called productive when the CDR3 lacked stop codons and stayed in frame with V and J; all others were non-productive. CDR3 was defined according to IMGT convention as the region running from the second conserved V-encoded cysteine to the conserved J-encoded phenylalanine. Sequences without an unambiguous match to a single V gene segment were excluded from the earlier analysis of approximately 600 of the donors. In an earlier analysis of approximately 590 of the donors, V segments were called functional above 56.7% productive rearrangements and were called segregating when the between-donor standard deviation exceeded 5%. A statistical classification framework was built for diagnosing cytomegalovirus status from the catalog of TCR beta chain sequences. In a later analysis, TCR nucleotide sequences were compared against IMGT/GENE-DB human TR gene sequences so that V and J genes could be assigned. The TCRdist pipeline was used in a later analysis to assign CDR3 sequences and most-parsimonious VDJ recombination scenarios. A later analysis defined each TCR beta chain by its CDR3 amino acid sequence plus V-gene family, and excluded reads lacking a unique V-gene family. As a way to deal with suspected cross-contamination and a sequencing artifact, a later analysis dropped roughly 620 nucleotide sequences that were highly shared and had low generation probability. In a later analysis, a clonal expansion index for each public chain was calculated from normalized within-repertoire ranks of inferred template counts. In a later analysis, generation probabilities were computed with a VDJ recombination model fitted to out-of-frame rearrangements, and the resulting probabilities were checked against IGoR. In a later analysis, hypergeometric tests were used to score TCR-TCR, TCR-HLA and TCR-CMV co-occurrence, with a repertoire-size bias correction applied to TCR pairs. In a later analysis, false discovery rates were estimated by permuting HLA or CMV assignments 20 times. In a later analysis, co-occurring TCRs were grouped with DBSCAN, and TCRdist sequence similarity was added when clustering was performed within HLA-allele-positive subsets. Repertoires with fewer than 30,000 or more than 120,000 public chains were left out of co-occurrence clustering, as were five repertoires with anomalous nucleotide sharing. TCRdb took this table from immuneACCESS and kept in-frame rearrangements with V and J called. Such tables lack part of the clones; where checked against another copy, unresolved V genes explain under half of the gap, and the rest is unexplained. That table supplies the V and J calls and clone size; D and trimming were determined from the DNA. The sample table shows roughly 100,000 clones, and approximately 80% are seen once. The top ten constitute over 4.5% of the sample.

This sequence originates from a young woman in good health and CMV-seropositive. The chain joins TRBV14 to TRBJ2-3, and TRBD1 may be the D gene, going by 6 matching bases. The sample taken for sequencing was PBMCs. CDR3 reads: CASSQELGADTQYF. The DNA reads TGTGCCAGCAGCCAAGAATTGGGGGCGGATACGCAGTATTTT.